This TCR beta chain came from a study of T cell changes during pregnancy in multiple sclerosis. Sequencing was performed with immunoSEQ multiplex PCR; in TCRdb, only in-frame clones are kept and a portion is missing. The sample lists nearly 110,000 clones, 85% to 95% occurring once. The CDR3 totals 18 residues. CDR1 is SGDLS and CDR2 is YYNGEE in the germline V gene. The J segment lost 2 bases and the V segment lost 3 bases, leaving 12 bases of the junction unmatched. The chain couples TRBV9 to TRBJ1-3, with 9 bases lining up with TRBD1. The sample was peripheral blood, taken in the third trimester of pregnancy. This clonotype originated in a female donor in good health, enrolled as a control in a pregnancy study. The CDR3 protein is CASSATRDRVIPGNTIYF. CDR3 bases: TGTGCCAGCAGCGCAACCCGGGACAGGGTGATTCCTGGAAACACCATATATTTT.